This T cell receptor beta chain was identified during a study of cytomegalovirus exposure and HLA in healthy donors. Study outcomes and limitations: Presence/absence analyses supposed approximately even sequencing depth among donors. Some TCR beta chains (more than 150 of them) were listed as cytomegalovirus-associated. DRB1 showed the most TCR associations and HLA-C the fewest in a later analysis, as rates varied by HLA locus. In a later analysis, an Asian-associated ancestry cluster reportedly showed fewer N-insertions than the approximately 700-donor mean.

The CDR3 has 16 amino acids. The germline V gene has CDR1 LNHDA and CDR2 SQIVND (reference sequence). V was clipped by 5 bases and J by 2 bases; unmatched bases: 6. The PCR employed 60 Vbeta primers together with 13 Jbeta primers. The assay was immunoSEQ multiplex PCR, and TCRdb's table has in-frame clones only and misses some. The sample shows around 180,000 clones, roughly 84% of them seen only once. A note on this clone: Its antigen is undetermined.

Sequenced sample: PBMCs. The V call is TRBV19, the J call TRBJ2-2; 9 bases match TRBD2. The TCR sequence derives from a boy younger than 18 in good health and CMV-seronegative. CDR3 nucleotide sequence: TGTGCCAGTAGTGTCAAGACTAGCGGCAACACCGGGGAGCTGTTTTTT. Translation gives CASSVKTSGNTGELFF.